This T cell receptor (beta chain) stems from a study of cytomegalovirus exposure and HLA in healthy donors. J gave up 6 bases and V 4 bases, and 9 bases lay outside the gene matches. This CDR3 is built from 14 residues. Germline CDR1 MNHNS, CDR2 SASEGT. Both 60 Vbeta primers and 13 Jbeta primers went into the PCR. This table comes from immunoSEQ multiplex PCR, and its TCRdb copy is limited to in-frame clones, with some not included. The sample consists of some 98,000 clones, more than 65% of them appearing once. Sequenced: PBMCs. The receptor's source is a human donor in good health. This chain links TRBV6-1 with TRBJ2-7, with TRBD1 matching over 7 bases. Written as DNA, the CDR3 is TGTGCCAGCAGTGCCCGGGACAGACTCTCCGAGCAGTACTTC. It yields the protein CASSARDRLSEQYF.